This T cell receptor (beta chain) emerged from a study of cytomegalovirus exposure and HLA in healthy donors. Germline V gene data show CDR1 as MNHEY and CDR2 as SVGAGI. The CDR3 runs 14 residues. Trimming at V came to 2 bases and at J to 5 bases, leaving 5 bases not matched to a gene. Both 60 Vbeta primers and 13 Jbeta primers went into the PCR. The method was immunoSEQ multiplex PCR; TCRdb's version includes in-frame clones alone and lacks a portion of them. The sample has 90,000 to 100,000 clones, roughly three quarters seen once. The sequence was collected from a middle-aged man in good health and CMV-seronegative. J is TRBJ2-5 and V is TRBV6-5, with 7 bases matching TRBD2. The specimen was PBMCs. This CDR3 reads CASSYQGAGETQYF. DNA of the CDR3: TGTGCCAGCAGTTACCAGGGAGCGGGGGAGACCCAGTACTTC.